A selection of T cell receptor beta chains follows, all from one sample in a study of OX40 agonist ivuxolimab in advanced cancers. Produced via immunoSEQ multiplex PCR; TCRdb's table is partial and in-frame only. This table has tens of thousands of clones, around 84% appearing once. The source material was CD4+ or CD8+ T cells sorted from blood, sampled in a trial of the OX40 agonist ivuxolimab. The origin of the receptors is an adult with an advanced solid tumor such as melanoma, head and neck, liver or kidney cancer. CDR3s leave out the opening cysteine and the closing phenylalanine or tryptophan. A D gene is named only where the DNA matches it firmly.

cdr3_length	v_call	d_call	j_call	cdr3_aa
9	TRBV28	-	TRBJ1-4	ASNLNEKLF
13	TRBV6-5	TRBD2	TRBJ2-1	ASLREAGGIYEQF
13	TRBV7-9	TRBD2	TRBJ2-1	ASSFSVAGGGEQF
11	TRBV5-1	-	TRBJ2-7	ASSWGETYEQY
13	TRBV6-5	-	TRBJ1-1	ASSYSIVMNTEAF
12	TRBV5-8	-	TRBJ2-3	ASSLVPSTDTQY
13	TRBV4-1	TRBD2	TRBJ2-5	ASSQGGTRGETQY
14	TRBV5-4	TRBD1	TRBJ2-2	ASSLPWTGNTGELF
15	TRBV19	TRBD2	TRBJ2-2	ASSILGSGTDTGELF
12	TRBV7-7	-	TRBJ2-3	ASSPHSGVDTQY
13	TRBV7-2	-	TRBJ1-3	ASSSGTHSGNTIY
16	TRBV27	TRBD1	TRBJ1-6	ASSKFWAGQKNNSPLH
9	TRBV28	-	TRBJ1-2	ATWAPYGYT
14	TRBV5-6	-	TRBJ2-3	ASSLTAGRGADTQY
12	TRBV9	-	TRBJ1-4	ASSPTATNEKLF
13	TRBV5-1	TRBD1	TRBJ1-3	ASSETGGDGNTIY
11	TRBV10-3	-	TRBJ1-2	AISASGVDGYT
12	TRBV7-9	-	TRBJ2-1	ASSFRTAYNEQF
12	TRBV6-1	TRBD1	TRBJ2-7	ASSASGTAYEQY
13	TRBV10-1	TRBD1	TRBJ2-2	ASSEPGQGTGELF
13	TRBV18	-	TRBJ2-1	ASSPPTGGWNEQF
9	TRBV6-5	-	TRBJ1-1	ASGIRAEAF
11	TRBV15	-	TRBJ1-5	ATSREGVQPQH
9	TRBV7-9	-	TRBJ1-1	ASTMNTEAF
12	TRBV19	TRBD1	TRBJ2-7	ASSGDRVTYEQY
11	TRBV7-9	-	TRBJ1-6	ASSLTQNSPLH
15	TRBV7-2	TRBD2	TRBJ2-5	ASGTGTSGGVTETQY
15	TRBV2	-	TRBJ2-3	ASSEATPAATTDTQY
14	TRBV10-3	-	TRBJ2-6	AISFDTSSGANVLT
13	TRBV18	-	TRBJ1-1	ASSDGQGLITEAF
11	TRBV28	-	TRBJ1-1	ASSLRAPPEAF
13	TRBV30	TRBD1	TRBJ1-5	AWGLGGASSQPQH
11	TRBV2	-	TRBJ1-2	ASTLPDRYGYT
12	TRBV19	-	TRBJ2-3	ATNDRERTDTQY
16	TRBV28	TRBD1	TRBJ1-1	ASGYITEGTGGATEAF
11	TRBV30	-	TRBJ1-2	AWSVLRTYGYT
9	TRBV5-1	-	TRBJ2-3	ASTNTDTQY
11	TRBV14	-	TRBJ1-2	ASSQDGNYGYT
10	TRBV5-1	-	TRBJ2-3	ASSFNTDTQY
14	TRBV21-1	-	TRBJ1-5	ASSKAGVSGNQPQH
11	TRBV12-5	-	TRBJ2-7	ASGGQLTDEQY
11	TRBV7-3	TRBD1	TRBJ2-2	ASSKGQGVELF
11	TRBV5-5	-	TRBJ2-5	ASTKGNQETQY
11	TRBV7-8	-	TRBJ1-5	ASSFKGNQPQH
12	TRBV6-1	-	TRBJ1-2	ASSFPGTDYGYT
14	TRBV25-1	TRBD1	TRBJ1-1	ASSASRTGDRTEAF
11	TRBV6-4	TRBD2	TRBJ2-1	ASSGGGANEQF
17	TRBV5-6	-	TRBJ1-4	ASTILEGDRETVYEKLF
11	TRBV7-2	TRBD1	TRBJ1-2	ASSLGQNYGYT
14	TRBV5-6	-	TRBJ1-3	ASSFLSQSSGNTIY